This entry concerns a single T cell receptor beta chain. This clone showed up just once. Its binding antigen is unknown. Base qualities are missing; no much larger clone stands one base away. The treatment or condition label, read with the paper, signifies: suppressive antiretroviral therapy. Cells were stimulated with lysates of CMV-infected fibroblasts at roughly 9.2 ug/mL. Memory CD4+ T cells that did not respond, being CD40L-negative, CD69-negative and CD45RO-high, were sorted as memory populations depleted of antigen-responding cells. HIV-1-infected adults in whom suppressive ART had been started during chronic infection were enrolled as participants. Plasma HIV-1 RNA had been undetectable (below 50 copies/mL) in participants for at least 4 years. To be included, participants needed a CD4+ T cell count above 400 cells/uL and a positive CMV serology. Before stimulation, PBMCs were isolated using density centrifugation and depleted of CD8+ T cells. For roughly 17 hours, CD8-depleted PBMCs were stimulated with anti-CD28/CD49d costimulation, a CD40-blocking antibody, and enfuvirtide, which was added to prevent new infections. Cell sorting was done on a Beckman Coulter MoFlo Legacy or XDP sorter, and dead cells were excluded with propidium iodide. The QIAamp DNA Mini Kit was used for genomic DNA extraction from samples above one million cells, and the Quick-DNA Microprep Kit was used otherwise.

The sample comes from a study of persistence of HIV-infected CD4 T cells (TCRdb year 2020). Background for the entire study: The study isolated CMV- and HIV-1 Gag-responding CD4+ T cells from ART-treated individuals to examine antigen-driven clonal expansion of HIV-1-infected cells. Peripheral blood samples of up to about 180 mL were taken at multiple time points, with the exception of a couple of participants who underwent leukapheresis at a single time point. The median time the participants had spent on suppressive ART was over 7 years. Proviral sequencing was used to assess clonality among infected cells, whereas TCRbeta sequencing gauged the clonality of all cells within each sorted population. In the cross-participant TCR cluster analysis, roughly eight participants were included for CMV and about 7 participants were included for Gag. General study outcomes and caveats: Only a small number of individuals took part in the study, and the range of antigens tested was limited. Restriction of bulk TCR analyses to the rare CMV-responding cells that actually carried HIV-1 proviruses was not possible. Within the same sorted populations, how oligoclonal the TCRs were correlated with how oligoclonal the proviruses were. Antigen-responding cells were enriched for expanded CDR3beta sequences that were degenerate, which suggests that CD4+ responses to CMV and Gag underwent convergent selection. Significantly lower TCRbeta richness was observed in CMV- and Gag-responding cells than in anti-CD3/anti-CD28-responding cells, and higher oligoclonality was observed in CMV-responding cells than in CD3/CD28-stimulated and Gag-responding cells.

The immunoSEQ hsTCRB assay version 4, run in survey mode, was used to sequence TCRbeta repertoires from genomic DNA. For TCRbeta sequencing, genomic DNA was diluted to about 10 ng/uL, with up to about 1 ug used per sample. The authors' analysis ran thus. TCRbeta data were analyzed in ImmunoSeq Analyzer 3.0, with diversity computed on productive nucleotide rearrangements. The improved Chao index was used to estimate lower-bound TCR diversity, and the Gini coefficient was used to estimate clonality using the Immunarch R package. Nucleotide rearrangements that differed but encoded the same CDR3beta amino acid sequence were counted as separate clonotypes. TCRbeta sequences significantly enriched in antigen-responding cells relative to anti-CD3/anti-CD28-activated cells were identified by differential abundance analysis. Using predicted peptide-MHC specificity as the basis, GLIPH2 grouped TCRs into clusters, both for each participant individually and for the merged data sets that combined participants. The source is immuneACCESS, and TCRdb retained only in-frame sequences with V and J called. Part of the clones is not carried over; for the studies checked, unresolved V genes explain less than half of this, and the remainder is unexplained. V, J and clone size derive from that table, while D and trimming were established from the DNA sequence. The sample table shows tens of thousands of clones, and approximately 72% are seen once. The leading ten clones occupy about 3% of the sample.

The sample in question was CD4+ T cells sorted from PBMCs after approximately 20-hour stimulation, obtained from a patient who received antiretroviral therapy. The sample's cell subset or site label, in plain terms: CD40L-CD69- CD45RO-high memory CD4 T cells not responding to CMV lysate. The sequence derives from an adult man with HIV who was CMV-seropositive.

The CDR3 here reads CASSYLPPDRASEAFF. The bases read TGTGCCAGCAGTTACCTTCCCCCCGACAGGGCCTCTGAAGCTTTCTTT. The rearrangement joined TRBV6-6 to TRBJ1-1, and TRBD1 matches 7 of the central bases. After removal of 2 bases from V and 6 bases from J, the junction retains 12 bases not matched to a gene. Including the terminal cysteine and phenylalanine, the CDR3 comprises 16 residues. Just CDR3 DNA is preserved here, 48 bases in frame from base 1. CDR1 and CDR2, per the germline V gene (reference sequence), are MNHNY and SVGAGI.